These T cell receptor beta chains were read from a single sample in a study of blood T cell repertoires in COVID-19. TCRdb's copy holds only in-frame clones and misses some; the assay was immunoSEQ multiplex PCR. The sample consists of 450,000 or so clones, about 91% of them appearing once. The specimen was peripheral blood. These receptors all come from a woman between 40 and 55 years old with COVID-19, enrolled during active disease. The CDR3 runs from the conserved cysteine through the conserved F or W. Clone size is stated in some rows and not others, as once, few, many or a class when expanded.

- TRBJ2-1 TRBV5-1 CASSFGLAGEQFF
- TRBJ1-5 TRBV30 CAWSVGQLNQPQHF
- TRBJ2-7 TRBV3-1/TRBV3-2 CASSPAGLAGGHHEQYF
- TRBJ1-6 TRBV28 CASSLQGPSNSPLHF
- TRBJ1-1 TRBV6-2/TRBV6-3 CASSSRQGMLGTEAFF
- TRBJ2-7 TRBV28 CASSYRSSYEQYF
- TRBJ1-1 TRBV29-1 CSCDGGTDEAFF
- TRBJ1-2 TRBV9 CASSVDPRTGGAGYTF
once TRBJ1-1 TRBV5-8 CASSLDFRGDTEAFF
- TRBJ2-1 TRBV6-2/TRBV6-3 CASSSGQSSYNEQFF
- TRBJ2-7 TRBV19 CASSSLAGTTYEQYF